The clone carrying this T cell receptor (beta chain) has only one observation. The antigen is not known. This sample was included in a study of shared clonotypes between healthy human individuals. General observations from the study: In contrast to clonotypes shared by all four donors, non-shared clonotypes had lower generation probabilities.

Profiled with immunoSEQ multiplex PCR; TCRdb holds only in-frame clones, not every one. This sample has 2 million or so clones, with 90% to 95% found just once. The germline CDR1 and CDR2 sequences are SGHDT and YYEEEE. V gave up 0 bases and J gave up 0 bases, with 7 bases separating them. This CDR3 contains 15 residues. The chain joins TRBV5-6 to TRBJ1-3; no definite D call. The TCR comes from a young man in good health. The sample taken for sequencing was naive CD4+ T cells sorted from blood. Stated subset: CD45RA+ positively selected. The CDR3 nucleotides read TGTGCCAGCAGCTTGGTCGACAACTCTGGAAACACCATATATTTT. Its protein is CASSLVDNSGNTIYF.